Shown below are 5 T cell receptor beta chains from a single sample sequenced in a study of T cells after yellow fever vaccination. TCRdb re-derived calls from the 5' RACE reads in MiXCR, one entry per CDR3 protein. Among a few hundred thousand distinct CDR3 sequences, 5.2% were seen once, and the ten largest hold more than 3%. Specimen: CD4+ T cells sorted from PBMCs, collected on the day of the yellow fever booster vaccination. The receptors derive from a man between 18 and 35 years old who received the YFV17D yellow fever vaccine.

The table lists this clonotype with a few counts. V gene TRBV5-1 combines with J gene TRBJ2-6; TRBD2 matches at 10 bases. This CDR3 region has 18 residues. Looked up from germline, CDR1 is SGHRS and CDR2 is YFSETQ. The J segment lost 1 base and the V segment lost 3 bases, leaving 7 bases of the junction unmatched. As DNA, the CDR3 is TGCGCCAGCAGCTGGATAGCGGGGGGTGTATCTGGGGCCAACGTCCTGACTTTC. Translated, it gives CASSWIAGGVSGANVLTF.

At least ten counts were recorded for this clonotype. The genes are TRBV7-2 and TRBJ2-2; a possible D gene is TRBD1 (6 bases). Per the germline V gene, CDR1 is SGHTA and CDR2 is FQGNSA. Trimming removed 4 bases at V and 0 bases at J, with 12 bases between. This CDR3 is built from 16 residues. CDR3 sequence (DNA): TGTGCCAGCAGCTCAGTGACAGGAGCGAACACCGGGGAGCTGTTTTTT. Encoded protein: CASSSVTGANTGELFF.

The chain couples TRBV20-1 to TRBJ1-2; possible D gene TRBD1, 6 bases. This CDR3 is 13 amino acids long. In germline, CDR1 is DFQATT, CDR2 SNEGSKA (reference sequence). V lost 5 bases and J 10 bases, leaving 20 bases between the germline ends. CDR3 sequence reads: CSAPIQGASTYTF. The CDR3 DNA reads TGCAGTGCTCCCATACAGGGCGCTTCGACCTACACCTTC.

This chain links TRBV5-1 with TRBJ2-3, with D perhaps matching TRBD2 (6 bases). V lost 0 bases and J lost 4, with 18 bases in between. The germline gives CDR1 SGHRS, CDR2 YFSETQ. The CDR3 is 17 residues long. DNA for the CDR3: TGCGCCAGCAGCTTGGGCGGCACTTGGCGGGGCTCAGATACGCAGTATTTT. Amino acid sequence: CASSLGGTWRGSDTQYF.

This clonotype was seen repeatedly, ten times or more. The chain uses TRBV5-6 and TRBJ2-2; 7 bases fit TRBD1. The CDR3 runs 16 residues. After removal of 1 base from V and 2 bases from J, the junction contained 5 bases not matched to a gene. Germline CDR1 SGHDT, CDR2 YYEEEE. As DNA, the CDR3 is TGTGCCAGCAGCTTGAAGGGACAGAGTAACACCGGGGAGCTGTTTTTT. Translated: CASSLKGQSNTGELFF.